The clone carrying this T cell receptor (beta chain) was seen a few times. Its matching antigen is unknown. The CDR3 end is not reached by the read, which stops 3 residues before it; the germline J gene fills it in. The source of the sample is a study of T cell clonality in common variable immunodeficiency. Clones were sequenced by immunoSEQ multiplex PCR, and TCRdb holds only the in-frame ones, with some missing. Captured here are some 64,000 clones, none seen once; the top ten comprise 1.7%. Study results and limitations: CVID subjects had higher TCRbeta clonality than healthy controls, most marked in about a third. The cause of increased CVID clonality remains unclear without subpopulation sequencing.

The CDR3 consists of 15 residues. Germline CDR1 reads DFQATT; CDR2 reads SNEGSKA (reference sequence). Trimming removed 6 bases from V and 7 bases from J; junction bases left unmatched: 15. The rearrangement joins TRBV20-1 to TRBJ2-1; 7 nucleotides agree with TRBD2. This TCR derives from a person between 18 and 70 years old in good health. Sequenced material: peripheral blood mononuclear cells. Here the CDR3 reads CSALPGGGVRNEQFF. CDR3 bases read: TGCAGTGCCTTACCGGGGGGAGGTGTGAGGAATGAG.